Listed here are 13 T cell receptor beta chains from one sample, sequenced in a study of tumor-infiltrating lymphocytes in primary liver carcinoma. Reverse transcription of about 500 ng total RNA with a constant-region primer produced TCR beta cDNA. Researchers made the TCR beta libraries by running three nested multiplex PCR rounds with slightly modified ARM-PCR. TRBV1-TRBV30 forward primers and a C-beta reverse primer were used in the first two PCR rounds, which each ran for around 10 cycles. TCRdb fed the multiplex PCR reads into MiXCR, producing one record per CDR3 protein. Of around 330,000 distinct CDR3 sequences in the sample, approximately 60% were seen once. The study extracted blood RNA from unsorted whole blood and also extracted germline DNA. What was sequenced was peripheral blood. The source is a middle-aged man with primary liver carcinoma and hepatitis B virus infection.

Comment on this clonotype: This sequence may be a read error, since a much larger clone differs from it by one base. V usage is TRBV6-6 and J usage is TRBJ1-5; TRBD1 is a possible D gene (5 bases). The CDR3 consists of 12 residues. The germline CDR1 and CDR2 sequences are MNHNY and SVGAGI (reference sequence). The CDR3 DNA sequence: TGTGCCGGCAGTCAGGGTCCCCAGCCCCAGCATTTT. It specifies CAGSQGPQPQHF.

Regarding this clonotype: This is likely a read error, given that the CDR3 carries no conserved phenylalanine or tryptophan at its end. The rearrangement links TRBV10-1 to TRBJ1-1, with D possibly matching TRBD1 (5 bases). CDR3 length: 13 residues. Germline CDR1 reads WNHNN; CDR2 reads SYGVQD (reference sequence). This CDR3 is CASTDNFNIEAFL. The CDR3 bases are TGCGCCAGTACGGACAATTTCAACATTGAAGCTTTCTTG.

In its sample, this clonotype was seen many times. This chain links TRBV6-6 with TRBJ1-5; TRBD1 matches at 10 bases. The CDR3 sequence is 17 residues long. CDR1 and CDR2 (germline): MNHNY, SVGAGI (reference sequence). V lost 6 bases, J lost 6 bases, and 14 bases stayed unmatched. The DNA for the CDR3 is TGTGCCAGCAGAACGACAGGGGGCTGGCCCGGGCTTCAGCCCCAGCATTTT. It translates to CASRTTGGWPGLQPQHF.

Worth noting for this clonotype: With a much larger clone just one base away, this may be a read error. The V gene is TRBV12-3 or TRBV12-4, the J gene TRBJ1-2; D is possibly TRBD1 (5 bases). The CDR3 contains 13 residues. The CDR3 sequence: CASSLAGTRGCTF. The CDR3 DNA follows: TGTGCCAGCAGTTTAGCGGGAACGAGGGGCTGCACCTTC.

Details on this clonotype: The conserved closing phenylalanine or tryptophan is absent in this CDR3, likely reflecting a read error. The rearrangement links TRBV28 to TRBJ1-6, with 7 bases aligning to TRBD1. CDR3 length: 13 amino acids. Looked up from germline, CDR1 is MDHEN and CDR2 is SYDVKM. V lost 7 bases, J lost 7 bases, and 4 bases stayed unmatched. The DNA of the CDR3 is TGTGCCAGCACCTTGGACAGGAATTCACCCCTCCACTTG. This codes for CASTLDRNSPLHL.

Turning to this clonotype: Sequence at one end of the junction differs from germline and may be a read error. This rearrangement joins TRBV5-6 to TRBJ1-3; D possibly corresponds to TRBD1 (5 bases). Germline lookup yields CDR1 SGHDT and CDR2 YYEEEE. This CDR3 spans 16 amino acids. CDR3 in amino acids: CTSSLVTQGPRNTIYF. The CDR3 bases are TGTACCAGCAGCTTGGTGACTCAGGGACCGCGAAACACCATATATTTT.

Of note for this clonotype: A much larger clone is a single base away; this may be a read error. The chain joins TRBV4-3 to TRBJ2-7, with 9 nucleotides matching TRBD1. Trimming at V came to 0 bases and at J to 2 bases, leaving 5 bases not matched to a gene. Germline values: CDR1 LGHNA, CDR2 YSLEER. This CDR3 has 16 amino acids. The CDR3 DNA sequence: TGCGCCAGCAGCCAAGAGACGGGACAGGGCCCCTACGAGCAGTACTTC. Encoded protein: CASSQETGQGPYEQYF.

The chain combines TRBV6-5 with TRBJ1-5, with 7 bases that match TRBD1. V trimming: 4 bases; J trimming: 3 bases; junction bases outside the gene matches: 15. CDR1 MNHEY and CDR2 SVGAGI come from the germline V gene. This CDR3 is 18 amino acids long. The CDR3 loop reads CASSCTNPGTALNQPQHF. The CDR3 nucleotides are TGTGCCAGCAGTTGTACCAACCCCGGGACAGCTCTCAATCAGCCCCAGCATTTT.

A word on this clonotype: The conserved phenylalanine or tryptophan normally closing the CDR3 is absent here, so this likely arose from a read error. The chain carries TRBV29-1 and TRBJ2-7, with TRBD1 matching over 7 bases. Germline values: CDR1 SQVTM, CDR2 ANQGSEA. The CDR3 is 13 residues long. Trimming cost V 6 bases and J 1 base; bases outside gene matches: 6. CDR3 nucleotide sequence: TGCAGCGTATCCACAGGGGATTCCTACGAGCAGTACATC. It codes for CSVSTGDSYEQYI.

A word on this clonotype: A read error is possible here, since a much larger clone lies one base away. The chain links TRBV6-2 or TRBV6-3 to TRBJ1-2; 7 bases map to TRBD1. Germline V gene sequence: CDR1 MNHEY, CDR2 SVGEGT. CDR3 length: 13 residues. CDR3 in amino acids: CAGSRDSPYGYTF. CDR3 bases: TGTGCCGGCAGTCGGGACAGCCCCTATGGCTACACCTTC.

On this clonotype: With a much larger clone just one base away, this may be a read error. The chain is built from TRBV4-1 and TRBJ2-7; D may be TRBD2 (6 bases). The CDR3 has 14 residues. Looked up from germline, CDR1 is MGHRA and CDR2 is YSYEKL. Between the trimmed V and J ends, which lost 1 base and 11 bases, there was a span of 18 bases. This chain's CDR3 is CASSQVVRGGEKYF. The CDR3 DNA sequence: TGCGCCAGCAGCCAAGTCGTTCGAGGAGGGGAGAAGTACTTC.

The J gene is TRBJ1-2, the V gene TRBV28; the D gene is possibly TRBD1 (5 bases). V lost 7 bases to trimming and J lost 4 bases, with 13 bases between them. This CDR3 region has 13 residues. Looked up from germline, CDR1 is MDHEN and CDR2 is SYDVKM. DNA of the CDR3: TGTGCCAGCAAGACTCCGGGACCCTATGGCTACACCTTC. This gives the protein CASKTPGPYGYTF.

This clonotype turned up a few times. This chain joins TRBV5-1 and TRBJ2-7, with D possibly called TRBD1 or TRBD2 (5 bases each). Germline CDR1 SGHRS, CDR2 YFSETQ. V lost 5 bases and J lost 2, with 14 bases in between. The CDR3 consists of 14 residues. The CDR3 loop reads CASRAGTETYEQYF. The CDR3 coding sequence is TGCGCCAGCAGGGCCGGGACGGAGACCTACGAGCAGTACTTC.